What follows are 18 T cell receptor beta chains derived from one specimen sequenced in a study of radiotherapy plus CTLA-4 blockade in lung cancer. The table came from immunoSEQ multiplex PCR; TCRdb's copy has only in-frame clones and leaves some out. The profile shows around 78,000 clones, roughly 79% of them singletons. The sequences come from peripheral blood, collected from a patient treated with radiotherapy plus ipilimumab. These receptors originate from a human donor with non-small cell lung cancer who had a partial response to radiotherapy plus ipilimumab. Some clones in this sample may be carry-over from other donors' samples.

The chain joins TRBV5-1 to TRBJ2-5; 9 bases map to TRBD2. Germline CDR1 and CDR2: SGHRS and YFSETQ. V trimming: 0 bases; J trimming: 5 bases; junction bases outside the gene matches: 8. CDR3 length: 16 amino acids. For the CDR3, the DNA is TGCGCCAGCAGCTTGGCCTTTGCGGGAGGGCCGGAGACCCAGTACTTC. Amino acids: CASSLAFAGGPETQYF. The variable domain in full, completed from reference TRBV5-1 and TRBJ2-5, reads KAGVTQTPRYLIKTRGQQVTLSCSPISGHRSVSWYQQTPGQGLQFLFEYFSETQRNKGNFPGRFSGRQFSNSRSEMNVSTLELGDSALYLCASSLAFAGGPETQYFGPGTRLLVL.

The chain combines TRBV7-2 with TRBJ1-2, with a weak D call TRBD1 (5 bases). The CDR3 sequence is 19 residues long. With 1 base removed from V and 2 bases from J, the gap between germline ends came to 23 bases. Germline V gene sequence: CDR1 SGHTA, CDR2 FQGNSA. CDR3 sequence: CASSLDSVARANPNYGYTF. As DNA, the CDR3 is TGTGCCAGCAGCTTAGACTCGGTGGCCAGGGCAAATCCGAACTATGGCTACACCTTC.

To note about this clone: At one end, the junction sequence differs from germline, possibly due to a read error. This chain uses TRBV7-2 with TRBJ2-1, with TRBD2 identical over 9 bases. Germline assignment: CDR1 SGHTA and CDR2 FQGNSA. The CDR3 spans 14 residues. CDR3 sequence (DNA): TGTGCCAGCAGCATAGCGGGAGCAGGAAGCGAGCAGTTCTTC. The encoded protein is CASSIAGAGSEQFF.

The rearrangement uses TRBV2 and TRBJ2-3; 11 positions agree with TRBD2. Trimming at V came to 4 bases and at J to 7 bases, leaving 4 bases not matched to a gene. Germline CDR1 is SNHLY and CDR2 is FYNNEI. This CDR3 has 14 residues. The chain's CDR3 is CASSVAGGRNTQYF. CDR3 nucleotide sequence: TGTGCCAGCAGTGTAGCGGGAGGGCGAAATACGCAGTATTTT.

CDR3 in amino acids: CASSFGGETQYF. In DNA, the CDR3 is TGTGCCAGCAGCTTCGGGGGGGAGACCCAGTACTTC. This chain links TRBV7-6 with TRBJ2-5, with 7 nucleotides matching TRBD2. This CDR3 region has 12 residues. V lost 3 bases and J lost 5; bases outside the gene matches: 0. The germline V gene has CDR1 SGHVS and CDR2 FNYEAQ.

This clone was seen only a few times. The chain combines TRBV27 with TRBJ2-1, with D possibly matching TRBD1 (6 bases). V was trimmed by 6 bases and J by 7 bases, leaving 19 bases between them. The germline CDR1 and CDR2 sequences are MNHEY and SMNVEV (reference sequence). The CDR3 length is 15 residues. Here the CDR3 reads CASSQGWAEGNEQFF. The CDR3 DNA is TGTGCCAGCAGCCAGGGGTGGGCCGAAGGGAATGAGCAGTTCTTC.

The chain links TRBV18 to TRBJ1-6; D call uncertain. Trimming stripped 0 bases from V and 7 bases from J, with 10 bases between. There are 15 residues in the CDR3. Germline V gene data show CDR1 as KGHSH and CDR2 as LQKENI. The CDR3 DNA reads TGTGCCAGCTCACCACCGGGTGGAGGGAATTCACCCCTCCACTTT. This gives the protein CASSPPGGGNSPLHF.

V is TRBV5-8 and J is TRBJ1-4; D might be TRBD1 (6 bases). The CDR3 totals 17 residues. V shed 0 bases and J shed 0 bases, with 12 bases lying between them. CDR1 SGHTS and CDR2 YDEGEE come from the germline V gene. The chain's CDR3 is CASSLGLNRATNEKLFF. CDR3 coding DNA: TGTGCCAGCAGCTTGGGCCTCAACAGGGCAACTAATGAAAAACTGTTTTTT.

The chain joins TRBV7-6 to TRBJ2-3; TRBD2 might be the D (6 bases). The CDR3 covers 16 residues. The V and J ends lost 3 bases and 2 bases respectively, with 15 bases between them. Germline V CDR1 and CDR2: SGHVS, FNYEAQ. The CDR3 coding sequence is TGTGCCAGCAGCTTGTGGGGAGGTCTTAACACAGATACGCAGTATTTT. It codes for CASSLWGGLNTDTQYF.

This sequence joins TRBV5-4 and TRBJ2-3, with a weak D call TRBD2 (5 bases). Looked up from germline, CDR1 is SGHNT and CDR2 is YYREEE (reference sequence). V was shortened by 0 bases and J by 0 bases, with 8 bases between the two germline ends. This CDR3 is built from 15 residues. This CDR3 is CASSLGTVSTDTQYF. CDR3 DNA: TGTGCCAGCAGCTTGGGGACTGTAAGCACAGATACGCAGTATTTT.

The V call is TRBV11-2, the J call TRBJ2-5; D not resolved. Trimming removed 1 base at V and 5 bases at J, with 5 bases between. The CDR3 consists of 12 residues. CDR1 SGHAT and CDR2 FQNNGV come from the germline V gene. The CDR3 nucleotides are TGTGCCAGCAGCTTAGTGACTGAGACCCAGTACTTC. It is translated as CASSLVTETQYF. Based on the CDR3 plus reference TRBV11-2 and TRBJ2-5, the full variable domain is EAGVAQSPRYKIIEKRQSVAFWCNPISGHATLYWYQQILGQGPKLLIQFQNNGVVDDSQLPKDRFSAERLKGVDSTLKIQPAKLEDSAVYLCASSLVTETQYFGPGTRLLVL.

This clone was detected once. The sample contains more than one DNA sequence encoding this CDR3. The chain couples TRBV5-5 to TRBJ1-2; the D is unclear. This CDR3 is 13 amino acids long. Germline lookup yields CDR1 SGHKS and CDR2 YYEKEE (reference sequence). V was shortened by 2 bases and J by 8 bases, with 13 bases between the two germline ends. DNA of the CDR3: TGTGCCAGCAGCTTCACGGGTCAATACGGCTACACCTTC. Encoded protein: CASSFTGQYGYTF.

This clone was observed a few times. The V gene is TRBV14, the J gene TRBJ1-2, with D possibly TRBD1 on 5 matching bases. The V end was cut by 4 bases, the J end by 6 bases, with 9 bases between. CDR1 is SGHDN, CDR2 FVKESK, per germline. CDR3 length equals 12 residues. As DNA, the CDR3 is TGTGCCAGCAGCCGTCAGGGAAATGGCTACACCTTC. This codes for CASSRQGNGYTF.

The V call is TRBV11-2, the J call TRBJ1-1; no firm D call. Germline CDR1 reads SGHAT; CDR2 reads FQNNGV. The CDR3 runs 12 residues. Trimming removed 5 bases from V and 1 base from J, with 5 bases in between. CDR3: CASSAGNTEAFF. The CDR3 DNA reads TGTGCCAGCAGCGCGGGGAACACTGAAGCTTTCTTT.

The sample holds one count of this clone. The rearrangement uses TRBV2 and TRBJ1-5, with D hard to call. Germline CDR1 is SNHLY and CDR2 is FYNNEI. The CDR3 spans 14 residues. Trimming took 7 bases from V and 3 from J, leaving 13 bases between them. This CDR3 reads CASTNSGFNQPQHF. The DNA for the CDR3 is TGTGCCAGCACGAATTCGGGGTTCAATCAGCCCCAGCATTTT.

The chain couples TRBV18 to TRBJ1-5, with D possibly TRBD1 on 5 matching bases. The CDR3 runs to 13 residues. V was clipped by 5 bases and J by 9 bases, with 14 bases between them. Germline V CDR1 and CDR2: KGHSH, LQKENI. In DNA form, the CDR3 reads TGTGCCAGCTCAGTGGACCAGGGTTCGCCCCAGCATTTT. Protein: CASSVDQGSPQHF.

The chain joins TRBV11-2 to TRBJ2-3; tentative D call: TRBD1 (6 bases). In germline, CDR1 is SGHAT, CDR2 FQNNGV. Trimming shortened V by 0 bases and J by 5 bases, and 9 bases separated the two germline ends. This CDR3 contains 14 residues. CDR3 protein: CASSLDLTGDTQYF. The CDR3 nucleotides are TGTGCCAGCAGCTTAGATTTGACAGGAGATACGCAGTATTTT.

The chain employs TRBV28 and TRBJ2-5; 8 bases align to TRBD2. The assigned J gene may be wrong: the sequence end matches TRBJ2-7 better. Per germline, CDR1 MDHEN and CDR2 SYDVKM. CDR3 length: 16 amino acids. CDR3 region: CASSESGGVGSYEQYF. CDR3 DNA: TGTGCCAGCAGTGAGAGCGGGGGCGTCGGCTCCTACGAGCAGTACTTC.